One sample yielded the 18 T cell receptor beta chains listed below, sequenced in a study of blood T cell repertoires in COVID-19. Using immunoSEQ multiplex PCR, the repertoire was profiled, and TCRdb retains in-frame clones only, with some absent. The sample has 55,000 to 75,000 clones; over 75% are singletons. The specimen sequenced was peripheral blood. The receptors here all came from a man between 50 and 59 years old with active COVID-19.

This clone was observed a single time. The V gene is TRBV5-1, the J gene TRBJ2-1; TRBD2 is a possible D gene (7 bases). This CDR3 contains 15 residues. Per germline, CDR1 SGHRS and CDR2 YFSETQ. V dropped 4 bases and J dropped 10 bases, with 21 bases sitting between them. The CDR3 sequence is CASSVGGGAAYEQFF. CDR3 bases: TGCGCCAGCAGCGTGGGCGGGGGCGCGGCATACGAGCAGTTCTTC.

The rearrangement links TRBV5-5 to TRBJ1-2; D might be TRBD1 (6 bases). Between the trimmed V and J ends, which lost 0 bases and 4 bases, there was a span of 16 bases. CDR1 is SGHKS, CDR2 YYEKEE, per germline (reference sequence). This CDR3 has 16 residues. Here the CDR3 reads CASSLDQLVTGYGYTF. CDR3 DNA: TGTGCCAGCAGCTTGGACCAACTAGTGACAGGCTATGGCTACACCTTC.

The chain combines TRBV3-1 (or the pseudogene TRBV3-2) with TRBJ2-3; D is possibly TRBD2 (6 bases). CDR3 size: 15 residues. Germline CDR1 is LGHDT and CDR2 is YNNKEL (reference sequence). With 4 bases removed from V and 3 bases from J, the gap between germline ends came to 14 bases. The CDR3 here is CASSLFPGGTDTQYF. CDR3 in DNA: TGTGCCAGCAGCCTTTTCCCCGGGGGAACAGATACGCAGTATTTT.

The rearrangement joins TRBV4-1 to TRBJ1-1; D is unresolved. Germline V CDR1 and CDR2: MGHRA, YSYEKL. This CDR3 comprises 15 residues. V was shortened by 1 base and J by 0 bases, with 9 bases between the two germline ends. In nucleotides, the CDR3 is TGCGCCAGCAGCCAAGCCGACGGAGTGAACACTGAAGCTTTCTTT. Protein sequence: CASSQADGVNTEAFF.

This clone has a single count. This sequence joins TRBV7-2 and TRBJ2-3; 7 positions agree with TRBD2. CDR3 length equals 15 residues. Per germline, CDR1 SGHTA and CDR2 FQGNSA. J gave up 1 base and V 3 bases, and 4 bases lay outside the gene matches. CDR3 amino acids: CASSLSGVGTDTQYF. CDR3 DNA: TGTGCCAGCAGCTTGAGCGGGGTAGGCACAGATACGCAGTATTTT. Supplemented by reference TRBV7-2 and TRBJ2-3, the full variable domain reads GAGVSQSPSNKVTEKGKDVELRCDPISGHTALYWYRQSLGQGLEFLIYFQGNSAPDKSGLPSDRFSAERTGGSVSTLTIQRTQQEDSAVYLCASSLSGVGTDTQYFGPGTRLTVL.

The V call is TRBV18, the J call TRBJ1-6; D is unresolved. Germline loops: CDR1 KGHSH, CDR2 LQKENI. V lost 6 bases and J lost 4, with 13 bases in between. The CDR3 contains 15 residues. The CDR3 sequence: CASSRGQSYNSPLHF. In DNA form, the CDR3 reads TGTGCCAGCTCTCGAGGGCAGTCATATAATTCACCCCTCCACTTT. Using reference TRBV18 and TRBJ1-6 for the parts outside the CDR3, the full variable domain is NAGVMQNPRHLVRRRGQEARLRCSPMKGHSHVYWYRQLPEEGLKFMVYLQKENIIDESGMPKERFSAEFPKEGPSILRIQQVVRGDSAAYFCASSRGQSYNSPLHFGNGTRLTVT.

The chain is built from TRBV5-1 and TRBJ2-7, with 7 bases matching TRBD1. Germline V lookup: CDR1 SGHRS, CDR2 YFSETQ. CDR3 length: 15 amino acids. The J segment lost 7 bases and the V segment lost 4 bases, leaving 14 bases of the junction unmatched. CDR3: CASSGGQTPLGEQYF. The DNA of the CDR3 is TGCGCCAGCAGCGGGGGACAGACCCCTCTCGGGGAGCAGTACTTC.

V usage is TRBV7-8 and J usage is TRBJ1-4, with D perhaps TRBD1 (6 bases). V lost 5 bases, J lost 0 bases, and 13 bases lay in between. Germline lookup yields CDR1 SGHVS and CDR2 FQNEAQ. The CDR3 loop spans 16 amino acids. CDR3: CASSTGQTTTNEKLFF. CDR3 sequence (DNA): TGTGCCAGCAGCACAGGACAGACCACAACTAATGAAAAACTGTTTTTT.

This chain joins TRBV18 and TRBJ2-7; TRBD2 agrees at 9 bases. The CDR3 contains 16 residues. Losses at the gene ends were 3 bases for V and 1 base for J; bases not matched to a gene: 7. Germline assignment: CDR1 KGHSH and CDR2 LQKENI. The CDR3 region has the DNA TGTGCCAGCTCACCGGGGGAACTAGCGGGTTCCTACGAGCAGTACTTC. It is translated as CASSPGELAGSYEQYF.

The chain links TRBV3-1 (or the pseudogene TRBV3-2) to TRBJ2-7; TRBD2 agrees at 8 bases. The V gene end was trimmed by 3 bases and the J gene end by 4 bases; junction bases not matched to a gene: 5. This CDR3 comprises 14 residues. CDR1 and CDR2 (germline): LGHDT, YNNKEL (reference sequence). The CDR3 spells CASSHFGGGYEQYF. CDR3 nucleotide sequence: TGTGCCAGCAGCCACTTCGGGGGGGGGTACGAGCAGTACTTC.

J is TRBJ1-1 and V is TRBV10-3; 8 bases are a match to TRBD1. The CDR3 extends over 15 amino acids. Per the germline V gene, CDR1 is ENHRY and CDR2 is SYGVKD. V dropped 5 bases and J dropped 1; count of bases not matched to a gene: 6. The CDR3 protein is CAISLTGTGNTEAFF. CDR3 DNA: TGTGCCATCAGTTTAACCGGGACAGGGAACACTGAAGCTTTCTTT.

The CDR3 sequence: CASSQERGADETQYF. CDR3 DNA: TGCGCCAGCAGCCAAGAGCGGGGGGCCGATGAGACCCAGTACTTC. This sequence joins TRBV4-1 and TRBJ2-5; 8 bases are a match to TRBD2. The V and J ends lost 0 bases and 5 bases, in that order; junction bases with no gene match: 5. The CDR3 has 15 residues. Germline CDR1 is MGHRA and CDR2 is YSYEKL.

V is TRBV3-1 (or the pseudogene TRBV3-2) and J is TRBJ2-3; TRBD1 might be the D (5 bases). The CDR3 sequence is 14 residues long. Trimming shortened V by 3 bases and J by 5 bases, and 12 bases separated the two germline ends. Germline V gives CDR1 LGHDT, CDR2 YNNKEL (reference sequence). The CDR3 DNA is TGTGCCAGCAGCCATTCTGCGCAGGGAGATACGCAGTATTTT. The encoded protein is CASSHSAQGDTQYF.

CDR3: CASSELSGGTTRFF. In DNA, the CDR3 is TGTGCCAGCAGTGAGTTGTCGGGGGGTACGACCCGGTTCTTC. The V call is TRBV2, the J call TRBJ2-1, with TRBD2 identical over 7 bases. V gave up 3 bases and J gave up 15 bases; unmatched junction bases: 14. The CDR3 consists of 14 residues. Per germline, CDR1 SNHLY and CDR2 FYNNEI. The complete variable domain, with remaining parts taken from reference TRBV2 and TRBJ2-1, reads EPEVTQTPSHQVTQMGQEVILRCVPISNHLYFYWYRQILGQKVEFLVSFYNNEISEKSEIFDDQFSVERPDGSNFTLKIRSTKLEDSAMYFCASSELSGGTTRFFGPGTRLTVL.

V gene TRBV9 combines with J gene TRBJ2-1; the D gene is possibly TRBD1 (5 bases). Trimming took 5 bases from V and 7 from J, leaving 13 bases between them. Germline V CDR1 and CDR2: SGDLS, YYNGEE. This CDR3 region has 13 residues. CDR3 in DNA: TGTGCCAGCAGAGGGGTAAATAGTAATGAGCAGTTCTTC. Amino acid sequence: CASRGVNSNEQFF.

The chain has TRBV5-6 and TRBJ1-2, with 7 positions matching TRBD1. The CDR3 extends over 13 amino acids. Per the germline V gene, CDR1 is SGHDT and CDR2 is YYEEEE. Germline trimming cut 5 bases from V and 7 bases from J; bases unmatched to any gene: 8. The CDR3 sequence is CASSSGTELGYTF. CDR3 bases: TGTGCCAGCAGTTCTGGGACAGAACTTGGCTACACCTTC.

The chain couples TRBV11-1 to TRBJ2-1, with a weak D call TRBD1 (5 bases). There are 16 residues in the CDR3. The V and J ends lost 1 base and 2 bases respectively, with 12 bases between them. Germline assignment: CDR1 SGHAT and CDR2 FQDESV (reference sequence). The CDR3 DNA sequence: TGTGCCAGCAGCTTAGGACAGCATCTACCCTACAATGAGCAGTTCTTC. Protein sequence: CASSLGQHLPYNEQFF.

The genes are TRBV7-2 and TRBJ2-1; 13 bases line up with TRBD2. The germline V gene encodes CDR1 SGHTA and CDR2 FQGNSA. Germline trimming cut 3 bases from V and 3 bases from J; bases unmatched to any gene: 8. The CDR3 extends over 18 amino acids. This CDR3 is CASSFRGLAGAYYNEQFF. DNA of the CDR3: TGTGCCAGCAGCTTCAGAGGACTAGCGGGGGCCTACTACAATGAGCAGTTCTTC.